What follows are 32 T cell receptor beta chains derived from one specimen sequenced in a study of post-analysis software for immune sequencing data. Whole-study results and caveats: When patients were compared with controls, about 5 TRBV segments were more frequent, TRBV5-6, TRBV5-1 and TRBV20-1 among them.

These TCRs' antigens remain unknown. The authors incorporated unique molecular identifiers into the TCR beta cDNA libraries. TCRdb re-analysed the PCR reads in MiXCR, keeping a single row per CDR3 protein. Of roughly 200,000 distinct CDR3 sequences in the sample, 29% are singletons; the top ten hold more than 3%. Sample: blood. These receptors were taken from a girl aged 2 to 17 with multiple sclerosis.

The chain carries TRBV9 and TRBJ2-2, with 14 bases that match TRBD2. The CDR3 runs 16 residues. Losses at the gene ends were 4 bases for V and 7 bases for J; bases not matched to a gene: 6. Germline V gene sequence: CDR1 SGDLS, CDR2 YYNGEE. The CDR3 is CASSSRTSGRFGELFF. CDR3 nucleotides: TGTGCCAGCAGCTCCCGGACTAGCGGGAGGTTCGGGGAGCTGTTTTTT. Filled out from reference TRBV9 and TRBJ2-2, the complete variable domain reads DSGVTQTPKHLITATGQRVTLRCSPRSGDLSVYWYQQSLDQGLQFLIQYYNGEERAKGNILERFSAQQFPDLHSELNLSSLELGDSALYFCASSSRTSGRFGELFFGEGSRLTVL.

The CDR3 DNA reads TGCAGTGCTATGGGACTAGCGGGAGTGGGTGAGCAGTTCTTC. Amino acids: CSAMGLAGVGEQFF. The chain has TRBV20-1 and TRBJ2-1, with 14 bases aligning to TRBD2. Germline loops: CDR1 DFQATT, CDR2 SNEGSKA (reference sequence). With V trimmed by 4 bases and J by 9 bases, 5 bases remained unmatched. This CDR3 is 14 amino acids long.

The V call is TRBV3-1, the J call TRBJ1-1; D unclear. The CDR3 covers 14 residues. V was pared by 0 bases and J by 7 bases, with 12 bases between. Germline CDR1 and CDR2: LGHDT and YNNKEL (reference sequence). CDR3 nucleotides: TGTGCCAGCAGCCAAGAACTGCCGCAGAGTGAAGCTTTCTTT. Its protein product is CASSQELPQSEAFF.

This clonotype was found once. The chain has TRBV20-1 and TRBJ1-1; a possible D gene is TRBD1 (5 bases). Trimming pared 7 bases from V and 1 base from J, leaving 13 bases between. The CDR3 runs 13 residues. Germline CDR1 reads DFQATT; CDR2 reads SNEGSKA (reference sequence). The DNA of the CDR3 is TGCAGTGTGCCAGGGATTAGGAACACTGAAGCTTTCTTT. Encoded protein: CSVPGIRNTEAFF.

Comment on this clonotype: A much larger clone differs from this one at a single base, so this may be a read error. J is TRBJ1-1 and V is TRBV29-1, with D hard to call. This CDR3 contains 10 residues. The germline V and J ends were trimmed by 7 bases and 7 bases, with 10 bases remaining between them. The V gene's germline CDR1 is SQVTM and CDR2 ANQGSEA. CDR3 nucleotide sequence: TGCAGCGCCGCGGGCAGTGAAGCTTTCTTT. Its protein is CSAAGSEAFF.

CDR3 sequence reads: CSASGKTEAFF. The DNA for the CDR3 is TGCAGTGCAAGCGGCAAGACTGAAGCTTTCTTT. This rearrangement joins TRBV20-1 to TRBJ1-1; D unresolved. Trimming took off 6 bases at V and 5 bases at J, with 10 bases between the two ends. CDR1 DFQATT and CDR2 SNEGSKA come from the germline V gene (reference sequence). The CDR3 contains 11 residues.

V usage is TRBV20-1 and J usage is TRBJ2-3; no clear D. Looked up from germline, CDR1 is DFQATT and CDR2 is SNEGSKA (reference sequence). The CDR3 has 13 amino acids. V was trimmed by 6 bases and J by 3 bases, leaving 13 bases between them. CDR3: CSAPGDGTDTQYF. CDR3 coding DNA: TGCAGTGCCCCCGGAGACGGGACAGATACGCAGTATTTT.

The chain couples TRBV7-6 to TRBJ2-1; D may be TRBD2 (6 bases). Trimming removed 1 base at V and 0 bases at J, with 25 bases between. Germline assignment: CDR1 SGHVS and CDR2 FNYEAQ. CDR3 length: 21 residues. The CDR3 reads CASSLGDRGSPPRDSYNEQFF. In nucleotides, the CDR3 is TGTGCCAGCAGCTTAGGGGACCGGGGGTCGCCGCCGCGAGACTCCTACAATGAGCAGTTCTTC.

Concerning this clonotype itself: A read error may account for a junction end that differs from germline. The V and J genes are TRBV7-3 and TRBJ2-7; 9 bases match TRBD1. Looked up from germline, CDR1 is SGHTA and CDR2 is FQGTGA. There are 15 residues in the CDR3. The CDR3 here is CASSLTGTGSYDQYF. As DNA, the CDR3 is TGTGCCAGCAGCTTAACAGGGACAGGGTCCTACGACCAGTACTTC.

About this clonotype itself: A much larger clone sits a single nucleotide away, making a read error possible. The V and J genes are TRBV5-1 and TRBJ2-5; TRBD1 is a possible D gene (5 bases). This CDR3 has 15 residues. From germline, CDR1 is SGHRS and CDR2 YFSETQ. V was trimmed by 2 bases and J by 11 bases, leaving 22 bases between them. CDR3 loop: CASSFTGISYNEQYF. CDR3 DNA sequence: TGCGCCAGCAGCTTCACAGGCATCTCCTACAATGAGCAGTACTTC.

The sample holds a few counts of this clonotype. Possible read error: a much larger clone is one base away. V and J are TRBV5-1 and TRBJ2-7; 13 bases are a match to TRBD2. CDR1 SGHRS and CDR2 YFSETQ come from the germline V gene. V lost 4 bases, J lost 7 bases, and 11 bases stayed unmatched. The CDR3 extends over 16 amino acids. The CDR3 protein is CASSGRTSGSSNEQYF. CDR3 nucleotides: TGCGCCAGCAGCGGTCGGACTAGCGGGAGCTCCAATGAGCAGTACTTC.

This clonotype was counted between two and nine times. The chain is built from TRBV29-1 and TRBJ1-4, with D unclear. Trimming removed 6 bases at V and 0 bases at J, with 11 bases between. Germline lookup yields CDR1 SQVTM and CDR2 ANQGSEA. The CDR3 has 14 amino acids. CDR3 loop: CSVGWRSTNEKLFF. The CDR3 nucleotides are TGCAGCGTCGGCTGGCGGTCAACTAATGAAAAACTGTTTTTT. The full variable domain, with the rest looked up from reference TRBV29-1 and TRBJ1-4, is SAVISQKPSRDICQRGTSLTIQCQVDSQVTMMFWYRQQPGQSLTLIATANQGSEATYESGFVIDKFPISRPNLTFSTLTVSNMSPEDSSIYLCSVGWRSTNEKLFFGSGTQLSVL.

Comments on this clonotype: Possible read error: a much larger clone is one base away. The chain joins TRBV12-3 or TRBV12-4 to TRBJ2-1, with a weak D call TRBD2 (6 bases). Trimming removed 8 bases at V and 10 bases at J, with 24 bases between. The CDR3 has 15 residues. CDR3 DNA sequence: TGTGCCAGCTTGGCCGACGGAGCGGGCTCCTACGAGCAGTTCTTC. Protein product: CASLADGAGSYEQFF.

The DNA for the CDR3 is TGTGCCAGCAGTGAAGGGGGACTAGCGAGGACCGGGGAGCTGTTTTTT. Residues: CASSEGGLARTGELFF. J is TRBJ2-2 and V is TRBV6-1; 10 nucleotides agree with TRBD2. The CDR3 is 16 residues long. Germline loops: CDR1 MNHNS, CDR2 SASEGT. Trimming at V came to 1 base and at J to 5 bases, leaving 4 bases not matched to a gene.

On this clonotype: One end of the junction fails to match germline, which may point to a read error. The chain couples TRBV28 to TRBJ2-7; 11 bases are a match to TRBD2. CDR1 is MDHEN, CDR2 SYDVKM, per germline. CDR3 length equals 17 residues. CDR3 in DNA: TGTGCCAGCAGGGGGGGGGGACTAGCGGCCTTCTCCTGCGAGCAGTACTTC. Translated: CASRGGGLAAFSCEQYF.

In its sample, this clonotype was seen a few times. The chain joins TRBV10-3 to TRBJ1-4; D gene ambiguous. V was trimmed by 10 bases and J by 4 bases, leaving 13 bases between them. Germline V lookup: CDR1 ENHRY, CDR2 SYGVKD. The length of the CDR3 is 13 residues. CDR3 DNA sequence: TGTGCCACACGGACCCCCGGTAATGAAAAACTGTTTTTT. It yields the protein CATRTPGNEKLFF.

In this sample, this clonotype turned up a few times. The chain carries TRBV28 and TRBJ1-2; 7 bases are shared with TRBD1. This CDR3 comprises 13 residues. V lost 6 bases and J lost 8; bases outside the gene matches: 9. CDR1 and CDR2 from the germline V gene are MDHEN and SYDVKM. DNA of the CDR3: TGTGCCAGCAGCCAGACAGGGCCTCGGGGCTACACCTTC. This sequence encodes CASSQTGPRGYTF.

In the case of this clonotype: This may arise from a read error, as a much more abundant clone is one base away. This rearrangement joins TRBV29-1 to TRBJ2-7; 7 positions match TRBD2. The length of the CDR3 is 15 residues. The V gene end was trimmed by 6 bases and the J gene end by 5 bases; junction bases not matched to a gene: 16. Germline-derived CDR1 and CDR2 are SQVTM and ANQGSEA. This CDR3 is CSVCERSGGVHEQYF. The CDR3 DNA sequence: TGCAGCGTCTGTGAGCGGTCGGGAGGTGTCCACGAGCAGTACTTC.

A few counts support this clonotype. The CDR3 spells CASSVDPTSGPQREQFF. Written as DNA, the CDR3 is TGTGCCAGCAGCGTAGACCCTACTAGCGGTCCCCAGAGAGAGCAGTTCTTC. V gene TRBV9 combines with J gene TRBJ2-1; TRBD2 matches 8 bases. In germline, CDR1 is SGDLS, CDR2 YYNGEE. The ends lost 0 bases at V and 10 bases at J; junction bases unmatched: 15. There are 17 residues in the CDR3.

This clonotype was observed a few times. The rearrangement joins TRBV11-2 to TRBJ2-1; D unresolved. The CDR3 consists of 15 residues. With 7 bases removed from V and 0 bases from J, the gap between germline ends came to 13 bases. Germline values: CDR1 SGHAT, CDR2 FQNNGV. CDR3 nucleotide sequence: TGTGCCAGCACCCCCAGCCCTAGCTCCTACAATGAGCAGTTCTTC. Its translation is CASTPSPSSYNEQFF.

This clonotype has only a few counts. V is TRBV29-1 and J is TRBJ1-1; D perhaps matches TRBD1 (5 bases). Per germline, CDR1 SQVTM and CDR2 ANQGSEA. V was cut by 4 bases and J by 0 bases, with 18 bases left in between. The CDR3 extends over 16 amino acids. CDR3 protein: CSVVDSPGAMNTEAFF. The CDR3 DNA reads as TGCAGCGTTGTAGACTCCCCTGGGGCAATGAACACTGAAGCTTTCTTT. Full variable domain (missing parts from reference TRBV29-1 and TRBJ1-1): SAVISQKPSRDICQRGTSLTIQCQVDSQVTMMFWYRQQPGQSLTLIATANQGSEATYESGFVIDKFPISRPNLTFSTLTVSNMSPEDSSIYLCSVVDSPGAMNTEAFFGQGTRLTVV.

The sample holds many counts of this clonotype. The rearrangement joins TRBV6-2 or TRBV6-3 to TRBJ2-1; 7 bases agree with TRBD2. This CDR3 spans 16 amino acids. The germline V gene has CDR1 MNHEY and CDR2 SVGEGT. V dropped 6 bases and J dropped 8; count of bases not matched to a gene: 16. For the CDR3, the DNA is TGTGCCAGCAGGGACCTAGCGGCCCCTATCTTCCATGAGCAGTTCTTC. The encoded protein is CASRDLAAPIFHEQFF.

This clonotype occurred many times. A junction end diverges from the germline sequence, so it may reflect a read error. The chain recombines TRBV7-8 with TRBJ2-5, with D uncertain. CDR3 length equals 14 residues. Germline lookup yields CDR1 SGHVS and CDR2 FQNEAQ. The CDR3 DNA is TGTGCCGGCAGCCGACTCCCCTTGGGGGAGACCCAGTACTTC. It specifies CAGSRLPLGETQYF.

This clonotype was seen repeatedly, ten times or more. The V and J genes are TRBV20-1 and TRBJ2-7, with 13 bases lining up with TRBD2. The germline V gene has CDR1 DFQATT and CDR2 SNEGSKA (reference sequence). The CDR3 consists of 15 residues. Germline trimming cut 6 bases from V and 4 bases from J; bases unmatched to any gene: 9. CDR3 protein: CSATLGTSGMYEQYF. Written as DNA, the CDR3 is TGCAGTGCCACACTCGGGACTAGCGGGATGTACGAGCAGTACTTC.

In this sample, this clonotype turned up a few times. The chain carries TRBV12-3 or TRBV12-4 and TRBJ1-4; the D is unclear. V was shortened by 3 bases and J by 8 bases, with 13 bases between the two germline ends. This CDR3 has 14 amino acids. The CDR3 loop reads CASSFLAGGEKLFF. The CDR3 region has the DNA TGTGCCAGCAGTTTTCTGGCAGGAGGGGAAAAACTGTTTTTT.

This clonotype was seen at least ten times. The CDR3 protein is CASSWTYGRYNGYTF. DNA of the CDR3: TGCGCCAGCAGCTGGACGTACGGAAGGTACAATGGCTACACCTTC. This chain links TRBV4-1 with TRBJ1-2; D uncertain. The CDR3 extends over 15 amino acids. V gave up 5 bases and J gave up 6 bases, with 19 bases separating them. Germline loops: CDR1 MGHRA, CDR2 YSYEKL.

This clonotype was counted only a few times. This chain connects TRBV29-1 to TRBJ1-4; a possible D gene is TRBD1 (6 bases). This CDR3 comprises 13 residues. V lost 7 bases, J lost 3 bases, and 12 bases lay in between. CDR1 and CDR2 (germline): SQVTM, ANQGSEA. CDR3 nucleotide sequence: TGCAGCGCAACAGGGCTGGCTAATGAAAAACTGTTTTTT. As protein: CSATGLANEKLFF. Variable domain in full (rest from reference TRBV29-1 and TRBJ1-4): SAVISQKPSRDICQRGTSLTIQCQVDSQVTMMFWYRQQPGQSLTLIATANQGSEATYESGFVIDKFPISRPNLTFSTLTVSNMSPEDSSIYLCSATGLANEKLFFGSGTQLSVL.

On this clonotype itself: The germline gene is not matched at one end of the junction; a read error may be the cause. The CDR3 DNA reads as TGTGCCATCAGCTTACGGGCGGAGAACACTGAAGCTTTCTTT. Encoded protein: CAISLRAENTEAFF. V is TRBV7-9 and J is TRBJ1-1; D gene unclear. Germline CDR1 and CDR2: SEHNR and FQNEAQ (reference sequence). This CDR3 has 14 residues.

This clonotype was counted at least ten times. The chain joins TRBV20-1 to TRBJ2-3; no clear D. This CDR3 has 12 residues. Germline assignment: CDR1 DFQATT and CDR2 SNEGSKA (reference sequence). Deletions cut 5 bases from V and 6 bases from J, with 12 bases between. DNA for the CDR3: TGCAGTGCTGGACCTCGGGCGGATACGCAGTATTTT. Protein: CSAGPRADTQYF.

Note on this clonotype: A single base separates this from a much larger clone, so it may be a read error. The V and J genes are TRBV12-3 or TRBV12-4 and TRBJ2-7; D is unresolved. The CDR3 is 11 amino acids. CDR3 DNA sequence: TGTGCCAGCGCCCAAGCCTACGAGCAGGACTTC. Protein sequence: CASAQAYEQDF.

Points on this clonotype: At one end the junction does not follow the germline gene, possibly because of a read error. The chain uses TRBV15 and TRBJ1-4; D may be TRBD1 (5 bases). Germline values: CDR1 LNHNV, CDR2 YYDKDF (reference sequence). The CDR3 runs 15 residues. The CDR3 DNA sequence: TGTGCCACCGGCACATTACAGGAGGCTAATGAAAAACGGTTTTTT. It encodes CATGTLQEANEKRFF. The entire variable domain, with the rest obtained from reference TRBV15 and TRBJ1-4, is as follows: DAMVIQNPRYQVTQFGKPVTLSCSQTLNHNVMYWYQQKSSQAPKLLFHYYDKDFNNEADTPDNFQSRRPNTSFCFLDIRSPGLGDTAMYLCATGTLQEANEKRFFGSGTQLSVL.

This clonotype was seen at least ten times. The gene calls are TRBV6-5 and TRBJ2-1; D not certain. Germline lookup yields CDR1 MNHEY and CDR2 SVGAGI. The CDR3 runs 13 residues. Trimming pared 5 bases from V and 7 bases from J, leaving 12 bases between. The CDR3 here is CASSIRVGNEQFF. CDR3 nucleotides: TGTGCCAGCAGTATCCGGGTGGGAAATGAGCAGTTCTTC.